Here is one TCR beta chain with its context. Original methodology: By means of reference gene primer amplification, nucleated cell counts were estimated. Using immunoSEQ multiplex PCR, the repertoire was profiled, and TCRdb retains in-frame clones only, with some absent. That table supplies the V and J calls and clone size; D and trimming were determined from the DNA. The repertoire holds more than 200,000 clones, with around 84% as singletons. The V end was cut by 0 bases, the J end by 4 bases, with 8 bases between. The CDR3 contains 15 residues. Germline-derived CDR1 and CDR2 are SGHRS and YFSETQ. The data were obtained in a study of blood T cell repertoires in COVID-19. Study background: Sample material is recorded as cDNA or gDNA derived from T cells, B-cell-depleted T cells, or PBMCs.

Source material: peripheral blood. The chain joins TRBV5-1 to TRBJ2-6, with D unresolved. This sequence was found in a woman aged 55-70 years with COVID-19, enrolled during active disease. This CDR3 is CASSLDGLGANVLTF. The CDR3 region has the DNA TGCGCCAGCAGCTTGGATGGGCTGGGGGCCAACGTCCTGACTTTC.